The 20 T cell receptor beta chains listed next were all sequenced from one sample in a study of CXCR3-negative and CXCR3-positive naive CD8 T cells (dated by TCRdb to the late 2010s). The study at large found these results: TRB CDR3s from CXCR3-positive naive cells showed higher hydrophobicity (lower Kidera factor 4), lower energy, and higher strength and volume indices than CXCR3-negative naive cells.

Sequencing took place on a NextSeq 550. The Human TCR Profiling Kit (MiLaboratory) was used to make UMI-labeled 5' RACE TRB cDNA libraries. With the reads reprocessed by TCRdb, a single entry stands for each CDR3 protein sequence and no DNA is reported. The table for this sample lists approximately 90,000 distinct CDR3 sequences. The ten largest account for around 0.53% of the sample. Their antigens are not known. The material sequenced was naive CXCR3+ CD8+ T cells from blood. Taken with the paper, the label for cell subset or site translates to: CD45RO-CCR7+CD27+CD95- naive CD8+ T cells expressing CXCR3 (TNR3+). The receptors were gathered from a human donor in good health. Some clones in this sample may be carry-over from other donors' samples.

The chain carries TRBV14 and TRBJ1-2; TCRdb picks TRBD1, but there is no DNA to check that call. CDR3 length equals 15 residues. Per the germline V gene, CDR1 is SGHDN and CDR2 is FVKESK. The CDR3 loop reads CASSHLGTGVAGYTF. Together with reference TRBV14 and TRBJ1-2, the CDR3 gives the full variable domain: EAGVTQFPSHSVIEKGQTVTLRCDPISGHDNLYWYRRVMGKEIKFLLHFVKESKQDESGMPNNRFLAERTGGTYSTLKVQPAELEDSGVYFCASSHLGTGVAGYTFGSGTRLTVV.

The gene calls are TRBV4-3 and TRBJ1-1; the TCRdb D gene call, TRBD1, has no DNA to confirm it. This CDR3 is 14 amino acids long. CDR1 is LGHNA, CDR2 YSLEER, per germline. Here the CDR3 reads CASNTRGLNTEAFF.

The chain links TRBV29-1 to TRBJ2-1; the D call from TCRdb, TRBD1, cannot be confirmed without DNA. Germline V gene data show CDR1 as SQVTM and CDR2 as ANQGSEA. The CDR3 consists of 13 residues. The CDR3 sequence: CSVTDSTDNEQFF.

V and J are TRBV7-9 and TRBJ2-6; TCRdb names TRBD1, which stays unverified in the absence of DNA. CDR1 is SEHNR, CDR2 FQNEAQ, per germline (reference sequence). CDR3 length: 17 residues. CDR3: CASIRDRGSEGANVLTF. The variable domain in full, with the rest retrieved from reference TRBV7-9 and TRBJ2-6, is DTGVSQNPRHKITKRGQNVTFRCDPISEHNRLYWYRQTLGQGPEFLTYFQNEAQLEKSRLLSDRFSAERPKGSFSTLEIQRTEQGDSAMYLCASIRDRGSEGANVLTFGAGSRLTVL.

The gene calls are TRBV7-3 and TRBJ1-1; TCRdb's D call of TRBD1 is untestable without DNA. This CDR3 has 16 residues. The germline gives CDR1 SGHTA, CDR2 FQGTGA. This CDR3 is CASSFSGLGWSTEAFF.

The chain uses TRBV12-3 or TRBV12-4 and TRBJ1-5; TCRdb gives TRBD1 as the D gene, but with no DNA this cannot be confirmed. This CDR3 comprises 15 residues. The CDR3 loop is CASSLGDRVNQPQHF.

The chain carries TRBV3-1 and TRBJ2-2. CDR3 size: 13 residues. Germline CDR1 LGHDT, CDR2 YNNKEL (reference sequence). CDR3 residues: CASSPITTGELFF.

This sequence joins TRBV2 and TRBJ2-3; the TCRdb D gene call, TRBD1, has no DNA to confirm it. This CDR3 has 16 residues. Germline loops: CDR1 SNHLY, CDR2 FYNNEI. The CDR3 sequence: CATQLGRGPNTDTQYF.

The chain links TRBV11-2 to TRBJ1-6. Germline loops: CDR1 SGHAT, CDR2 FQNNGV. The CDR3 has 13 residues. CDR3 protein: CASSLGRGSPLHF.

V and J are TRBV28 and TRBJ2-7; there is no DNA to check the TCRdb D call of TRBD1. Germline V gene lookup returns CDR1 MDHEN and CDR2 SYDVKM. The CDR3 covers 12 residues. The CDR3 loop is CASRRDSYEQYF.

This chain connects TRBV29-1 to TRBJ2-3. CDR3 length: 11 residues. CDR1 and CDR2 from the germline V gene are SQVTM and ANQGSEA. CDR3 amino acids: CSTGRSDQQYF.

The chain recombines TRBV7-6 with TRBJ2-4; the TCRdb D gene call, TRBD2, has no DNA to confirm it. In germline, CDR1 is SGHVS, CDR2 FNYEAQ. The CDR3 sequence is 14 residues long. CDR3 region: CASSLDGGADIQYF.

The chain employs TRBV13 and TRBJ1-1. This CDR3 contains 13 residues. CDR1 is PRHDT, CDR2 FYEKMQ, per germline (reference sequence). CDR3 sequence reads: CASSELGPTEAFF.

The CDR3 region is CASSYPGFAYEQYF. The rearrangement links TRBV6-2 or TRBV6-3 to TRBJ2-7; the TCRdb call, TRBD1, lacks DNA for checking. From germline, CDR1 is MNHEY and CDR2 SVGEGT. The CDR3 totals 14 residues.

The chain uses TRBV24-1 and TRBJ2-7; TCRdb names TRBD2, which stays unverified in the absence of DNA. The CDR3 is 14 amino acids. In germline, CDR1 is KGHDR, CDR2 SFDVKD. Here the CDR3 reads CATSPSGTSYEQYF.

The chain joins TRBV12-3 or TRBV12-4 to TRBJ2-1; TCRdb's assignment of TRBD1 cannot be checked, as there is no DNA. CDR3 length: 14 amino acids. The CDR3 sequence is CASSPAPWVNEQFF.

This chain links TRBV5-1 with TRBJ2-3; TCRdb returns TRBD2, unconfirmable since there is no DNA. Germline CDR1 reads SGHRS; CDR2 reads YFSETQ. This CDR3 is 16 amino acids long. The CDR3 sequence: CASSLEVSGNTDTQYF.

This rearrangement joins TRBV5-1 to TRBJ2-1. CDR1 and CDR2 (germline): SGHRS, YFSETQ. The CDR3 contains 15 residues. The CDR3: CASSSTGASYNEQFF.

The chain is built from TRBV29-1 and TRBJ2-7; the TCRdb call, TRBD1, lacks DNA for checking. CDR1 and CDR2 (germline): SQVTM, ANQGSEA. The CDR3 has 16 residues. Here the CDR3 reads CSVEVRQPGRNYEQYF.

The chain has TRBV5-1 and TRBJ2-2. This CDR3 comprises 12 residues. CDR1 is SGHRS, CDR2 YFSETQ, per germline. This chain's CDR3 is CASSYNTGELFF.